The rows below give T cell receptor beta chains drawn from one sample of a study of CD8 T cells in ankylosing spondylitis. TCRdb reanalysed the 5' RACE reads using MiXCR and keeps one entry per CDR3 protein. The repertoire consists of about 240,000 distinct CDR3 sequences, with less than 10% occurring once and the leading ten covering 6.5% to 7%. The specimen was blood, either unsorted or a sorted T cell fraction (not recorded which). Receptor source: a male donor with ankylosing spondylitis or in good health (not recorded which). Each CDR3 is given with its conserved first and last residue. The order of the fields is CDR3 protein, V gene, J gene.

CDR3aa: CASSSISLGRGPNNEQFF
v_gene: TRBV5-1
j_gene: TRBJ2-1

CDR3aa: CASSPEFEDNEQFF
v_gene: TRBV18
j_gene: TRBJ2-1

CDR3aa: CSARGVNTDTQYF
v_gene: TRBV20-1
j_gene: TRBJ2-3

CDR3aa: CASSRDPTGGFNEQYF
v_gene: TRBV5-1
j_gene: TRBJ2-7

CDR3aa: CASSSRVGGTEAFF
v_gene: TRBV7-3
j_gene: TRBJ1-1

CDR3aa: CASSRDNLGGYTF
v_gene: TRBV19
j_gene: TRBJ1-2

CDR3aa: CATVREGPNEQFF
v_gene: TRBV6-2/TRBV6-3
j_gene: TRBJ2-1

CDR3aa: CASSEYGPRGDNEQFF
v_gene: TRBV25-1
j_gene: TRBJ2-1

CDR3aa: CSVEVGSYEQYF
v_gene: TRBV29-1
j_gene: TRBJ2-7

CDR3aa: CSARGQGGSYEQYF
v_gene: TRBV20-1
j_gene: TRBJ2-7

CDR3aa: CASSLAEGGYGYTF
v_gene: TRBV5-1
j_gene: TRBJ1-2

CDR3aa: CASSLEAGALYEQYF
v_gene: TRBV7-3
j_gene: TRBJ2-7

CDR3aa: CASSVGTSSVRTDTQYF
v_gene: TRBV6-1
j_gene: TRBJ2-3

CDR3aa: CASNTGAGDNTEAFF
v_gene: TRBV4-2
j_gene: TRBJ1-1

CDR3aa: CSVETGAANYGYTF
v_gene: TRBV29-1
j_gene: TRBJ1-2

CDR3aa: CASSPRVHTDTQYF
v_gene: TRBV7-9
j_gene: TRBJ2-3

CDR3aa: CASSNTYEQYF
v_gene: TRBV7-2
j_gene: TRBJ2-7

CDR3aa: CASSQGTGQREQYF
v_gene: TRBV7-2
j_gene: TRBJ2-7

CDR3aa: CASSTRDRENTEAFF
v_gene: TRBV19
j_gene: TRBJ1-1

CDR3aa: CASSPRTVYSNQPQHF
v_gene: TRBV6-1
j_gene: TRBJ1-5

CDR3aa: CASSLAWQNNEQFF
v_gene: TRBV5-1
j_gene: TRBJ2-1

CDR3aa: CSARDGQRELYEQYF
v_gene: TRBV20-1
j_gene: TRBJ2-7

CDR3aa: CASSLNRVSKQFF
v_gene: TRBV3-1
j_gene: TRBJ2-1

CDR3aa: CASSGLTGFTF
v_gene: TRBV6-1
j_gene: TRBJ1-2

CDR3aa: CASSLQGPGANVLTF
v_gene: TRBV5-1
j_gene: TRBJ2-6

CDR3aa: CSAREAQETQYF
v_gene: TRBV20-1
j_gene: TRBJ2-5

CDR3aa: CSARDWPGPRGYTF
v_gene: TRBV20-1
j_gene: TRBJ1-2

CDR3aa: CASRNDSFSTQYF
v_gene: TRBV5-1
j_gene: TRBJ2-5

CDR3aa: CASSFETPNEKLFF
v_gene: TRBV12-3/TRBV12-4
j_gene: TRBJ1-4

CDR3aa: CATSRDRASGNSNQPQHF
v_gene: TRBV15
j_gene: TRBJ1-5

CDR3aa: CASSHSGAGTEAFF
v_gene: TRBV18
j_gene: TRBJ1-1

CDR3aa: CASSLDPTGRSGYF
v_gene: TRBV5-6
j_gene: TRBJ2-3

CDR3aa: CASSAAGTGGNEQYF
v_gene: TRBV5-1
j_gene: TRBJ2-7

CDR3aa: CASSLRGGSPLHF
v_gene: TRBV27
j_gene: TRBJ1-6

CDR3aa: CSAVDYLKNIQYF
v_gene: TRBV20-1
j_gene: TRBJ2-4

CDR3aa: CASSLDRGLGSNYGYTF
v_gene: TRBV11-2
j_gene: TRBJ1-2

CDR3aa: CASKLGNGYTF
v_gene: TRBV5-1
j_gene: TRBJ1-2

CDR3aa: CATQITGSGELFF
v_gene: TRBV6-1
j_gene: TRBJ2-2

CDR3aa: CASSMTINTEAFF
v_gene: TRBV19
j_gene: TRBJ1-1

CDR3aa: CASSKLNRDSWGTDTQYF
v_gene: TRBV12-3/TRBV12-4
j_gene: TRBJ2-3